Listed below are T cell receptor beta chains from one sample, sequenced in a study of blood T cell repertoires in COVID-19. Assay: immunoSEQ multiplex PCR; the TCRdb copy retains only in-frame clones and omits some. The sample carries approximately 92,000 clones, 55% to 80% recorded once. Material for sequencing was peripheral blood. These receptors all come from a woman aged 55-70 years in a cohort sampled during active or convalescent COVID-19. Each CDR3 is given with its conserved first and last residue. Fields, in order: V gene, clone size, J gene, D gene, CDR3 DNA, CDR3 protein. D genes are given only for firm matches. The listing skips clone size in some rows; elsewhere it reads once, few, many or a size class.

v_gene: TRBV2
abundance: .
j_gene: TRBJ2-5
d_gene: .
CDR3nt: TGTGCCAGTACGTACAGGGTTATAGAGACCCAGTACTTC
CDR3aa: CASTYRVIETQYF

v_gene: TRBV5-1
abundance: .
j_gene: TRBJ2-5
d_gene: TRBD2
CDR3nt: TGCGCCAGCAGCCCGGGGGGGCTTCAAGAGACCCAGTACTTC
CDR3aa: CASSPGGLQETQYF

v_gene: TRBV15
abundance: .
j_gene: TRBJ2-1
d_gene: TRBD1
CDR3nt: TGTGCCACCAGCAGAGGTCCAGGGGGCAATGAGCAGTTCTTC
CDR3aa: CATSRGPGGNEQFF

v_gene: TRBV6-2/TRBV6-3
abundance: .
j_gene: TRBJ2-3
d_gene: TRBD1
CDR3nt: TGTGCCAGCAGTTACAGGGGGCGAGATACGCAGTATTTT
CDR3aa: CASSYRGRDTQYF

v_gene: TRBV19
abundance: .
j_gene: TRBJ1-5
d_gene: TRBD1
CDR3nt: TGTGCCAGTATTAGACAGGGACATAGCAATCAGCCCCAGCATTTT
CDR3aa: CASIRQGHSNQPQHF

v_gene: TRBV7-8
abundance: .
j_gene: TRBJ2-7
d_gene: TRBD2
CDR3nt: TGTGCCAGCAGCTATTCGAGAGGGAGGGTCAAAGGGTTTATCCTTGAAATTTACGAGCAGTACTTC
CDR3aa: CASSYSRGRVKGFILEIYEQYF

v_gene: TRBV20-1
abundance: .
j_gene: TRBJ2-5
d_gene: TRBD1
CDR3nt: TGCAGTGCTAGTAGGGACAGCGAAGAGACCCAGTACTTC
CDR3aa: CSASRDSEETQYF

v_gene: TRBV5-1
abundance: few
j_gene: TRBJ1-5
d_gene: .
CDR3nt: TGCGCCAGCAGCCCACAGCCGGCGGGCGGCAATCAGCCCCAGCATTTT
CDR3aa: CASSPQPAGGNQPQHF

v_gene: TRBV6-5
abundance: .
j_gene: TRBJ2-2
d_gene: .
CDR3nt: TGTGCCAGCAGACCTGCCCGGGGCACCGGGGAGCTGTTTTTT
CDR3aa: CASRPARGTGELFF

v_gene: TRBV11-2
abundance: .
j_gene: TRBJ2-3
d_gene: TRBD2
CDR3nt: TGTGCCAGCAGCCTGATGGCTACTTCGGGGGGGGGCGCAGATACGCAGTATTTT
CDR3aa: CASSLMATSGGGADTQYF

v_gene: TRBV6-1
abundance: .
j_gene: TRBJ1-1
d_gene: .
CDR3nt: TGTGCCAGCAGTGACAGGGGCACGACGACTGAAGCTTTCTTT
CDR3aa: CASSDRGTTTEAFF

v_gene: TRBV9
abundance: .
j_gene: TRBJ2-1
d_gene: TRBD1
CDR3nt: TGTGCCAGCAGCGTTTTTTCAGGGGGCGCAGGCAATGAGCAGTTCTTC
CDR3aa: CASSVFSGGAGNEQFF

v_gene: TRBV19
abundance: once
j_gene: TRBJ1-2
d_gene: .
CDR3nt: TGTGCCAGTAGTATATTGGGCGCTAACTATGGCTACACCTTC
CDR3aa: CASSILGANYGYTF

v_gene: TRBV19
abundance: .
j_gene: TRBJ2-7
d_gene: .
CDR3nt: TGTGCCAGTAAGCCCTACGGAGGGACCTACGAGCAGTACTTC
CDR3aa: CASKPYGGTYEQYF

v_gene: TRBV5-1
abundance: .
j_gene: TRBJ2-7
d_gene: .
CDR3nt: TGCGCCAGCAGCCCCGGATCTACTACCCGTGGAGAGCAGTACTTC
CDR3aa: CASSPGSTTRGEQYF

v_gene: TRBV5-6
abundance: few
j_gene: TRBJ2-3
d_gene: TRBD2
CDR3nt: TGTGCCAGCAGCTTATGGGGACTAGCGGGGGCCAATACGCAGTATTTT
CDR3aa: CASSLWGLAGANTQYF

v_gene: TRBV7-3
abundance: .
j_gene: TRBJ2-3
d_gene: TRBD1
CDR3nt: TGTGCCAGCAGCTTAACTTGGACAGGGTACGATACGCAGTATTTT
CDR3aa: CASSLTWTGYDTQYF

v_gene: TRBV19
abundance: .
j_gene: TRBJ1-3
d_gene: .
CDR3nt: TGTGCCAGTAGGTACTCGGGACAAGGCCTCTCTGGAAACACCATATATTTT
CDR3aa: CASRYSGQGLSGNTIYF

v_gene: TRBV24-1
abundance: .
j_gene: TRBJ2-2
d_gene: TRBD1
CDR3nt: TGTGCCACCAGCCCGACAGGGTCAACCGGGGAGCTGTTTTTT
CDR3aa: CATSPTGSTGELFF

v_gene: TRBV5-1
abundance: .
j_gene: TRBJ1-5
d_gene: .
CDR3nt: TGCGCCAGCAGCCGAAATACAGGGCCCAATCAGCCCCAGCATTTT
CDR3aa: CASSRNTGPNQPQHF

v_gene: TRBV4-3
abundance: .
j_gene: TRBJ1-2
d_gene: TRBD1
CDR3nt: TGCGCCAGCAGCCAAGATCTGGAGGGGGCGCTAGGCTACACCTTC
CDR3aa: CASSQDLEGALGYTF

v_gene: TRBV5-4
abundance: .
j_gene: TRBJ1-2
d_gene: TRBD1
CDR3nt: TGTGCCAGCAGCATAGACAGGGTTGGCTACACCTTC
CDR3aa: CASSIDRVGYTF

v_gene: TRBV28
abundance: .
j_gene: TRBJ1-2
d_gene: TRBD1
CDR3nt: TGTGCCAGCAGTTTAGCGGACAGGGGATATGGCTACACCTTC
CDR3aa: CASSLADRGYGYTF

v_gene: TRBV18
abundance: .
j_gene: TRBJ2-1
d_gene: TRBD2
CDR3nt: TGTGCCAGCTCACCAAGTCTACCTAGCGGGGGGGCCGGTGAGCAGTTCTTC
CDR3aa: CASSPSLPSGGAGEQFF

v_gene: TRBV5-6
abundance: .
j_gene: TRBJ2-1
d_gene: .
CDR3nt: TGTGCCAGCAGCTTGTGGGGGCTCGACAATGAGCAGTTCTTC
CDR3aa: CASSLWGLDNEQFF

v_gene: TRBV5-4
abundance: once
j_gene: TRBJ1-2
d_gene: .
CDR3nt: TGTGCCAGCAGCTTGGCGCTAGGTTACTATGGCTACACCTTC
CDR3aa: CASSLALGYYGYTF

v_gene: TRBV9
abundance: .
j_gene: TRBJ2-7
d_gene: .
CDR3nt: TGTGCCAGCAGCGCAACGACAGGTTCCCCCTACGAGCAGTACTTC
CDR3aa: CASSATTGSPYEQYF

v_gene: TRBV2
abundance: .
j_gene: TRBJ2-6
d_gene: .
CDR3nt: TGTGCCAGTTCGGGGGGGGCCAACGTCCTGACTTTC
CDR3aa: CASSGGANVLTF

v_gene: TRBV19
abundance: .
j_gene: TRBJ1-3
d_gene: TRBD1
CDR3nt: TGTGCCAGTAGTATAGCGGGACAGATCTCTGGAAACACCATATATTTT
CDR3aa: CASSIAGQISGNTIYF

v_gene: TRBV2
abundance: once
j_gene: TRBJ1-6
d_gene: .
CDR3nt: TGTGCCAGCAGGCCGACTCGAGAATCACCCCTCCACTTT
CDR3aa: CASRPTRESPLHF

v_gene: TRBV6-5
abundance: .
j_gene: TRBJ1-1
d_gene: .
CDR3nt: TGTGCCACCTGGGGGGGCAAGGTAAACACTGAAGCTTTCTTT
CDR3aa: CATWGGKVNTEAFF

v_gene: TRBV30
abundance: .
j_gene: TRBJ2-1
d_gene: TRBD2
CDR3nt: TGTGCCTGGAGTGTTCTAGCGGGGGGGCCATACAATGAGCAGTTCTTC
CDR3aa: CAWSVLAGGPYNEQFF

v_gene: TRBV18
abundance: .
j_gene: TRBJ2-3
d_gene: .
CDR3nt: TGTGCCAGCTCACCACCGAGGCGGTCTGCCACAGATACGCAGTATTTT
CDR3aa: CASSPPRRSATDTQYF

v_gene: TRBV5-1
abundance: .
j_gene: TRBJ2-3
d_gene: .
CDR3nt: TGCGCCAGCAGCTTGGTATCAGGCGGGGTCACAGATACGCAGTATTTT
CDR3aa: CASSLVSGGVTDTQYF

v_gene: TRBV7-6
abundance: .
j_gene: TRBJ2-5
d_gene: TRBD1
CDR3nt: TGTGCCAGCAGCTCGGCGGGACAGGGGAGAGAGACCCAGTACTTC
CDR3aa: CASSSAGQGRETQYF

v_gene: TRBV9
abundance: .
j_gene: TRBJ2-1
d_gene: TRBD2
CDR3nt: TGTGCCAGCAGCGTAGTGGCGGGGGGGCAGTACAATGAGCAGTTCTTC
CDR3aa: CASSVVAGGQYNEQFF

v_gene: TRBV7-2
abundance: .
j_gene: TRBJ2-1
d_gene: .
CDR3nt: TGTGCCAGCAGCTGGGGACACAAGGTTGCGAATGAGCAGTTCTTC
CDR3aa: CASSWGHKVANEQFF

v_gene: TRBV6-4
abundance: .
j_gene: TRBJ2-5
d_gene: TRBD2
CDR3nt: TGTGCCAGCAGTGACGGGACTAGCGCCACCCAGTACTTC
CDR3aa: CASSDGTSATQYF

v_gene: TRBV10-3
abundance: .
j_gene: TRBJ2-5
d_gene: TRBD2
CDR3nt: TGTGCCATCAGTGAGGGCTTACTAGCGGGGGGCATACAAGAGACCCAGTACTTC
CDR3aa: CAISEGLLAGGIQETQYF

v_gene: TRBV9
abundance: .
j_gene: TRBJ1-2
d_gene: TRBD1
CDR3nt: TGTGCCAGCAGCGTAGGCTCCCAGGGGGCCTATGGCTACACCTTC
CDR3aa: CASSVGSQGAYGYTF

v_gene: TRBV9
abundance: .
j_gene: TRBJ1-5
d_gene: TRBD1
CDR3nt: TGTGCCAGCAGCGAGGGGACAGGGTTTTCATTGGGCAATCAGCCCCAGCATTTT
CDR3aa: CASSEGTGFSLGNQPQHF

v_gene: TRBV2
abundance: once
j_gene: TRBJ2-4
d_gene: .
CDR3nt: TGTGCCAGCAGAGAGACAGCGATTAAAAACATTCAGTACTTC
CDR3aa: CASRETAIKNIQYF

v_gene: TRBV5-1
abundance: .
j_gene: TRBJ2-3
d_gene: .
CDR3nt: TGCGCCAGCAGCTTGTCTATGGACAGTTCCTCTAGCACAGATACGCAGTATTTT
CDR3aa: CASSLSMDSSSSTDTQYF

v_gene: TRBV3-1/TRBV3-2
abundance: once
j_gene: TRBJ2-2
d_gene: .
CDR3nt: TGTGCCAGCAGCCGGCTTCTAGCTTCGAACACCGGGGAGCTGTTTTTT
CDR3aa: CASSRLLASNTGELFF

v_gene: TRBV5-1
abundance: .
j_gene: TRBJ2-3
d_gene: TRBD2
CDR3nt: TGCGCCAGCAGCTTGGTGGCGGGGGGGCCAATAGATACGCAGTATTTT
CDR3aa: CASSLVAGGPIDTQYF

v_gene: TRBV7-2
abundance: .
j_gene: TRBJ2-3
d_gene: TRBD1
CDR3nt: TGTGCCAGCAGCCGGGACAGGTCTAGCACAGATACGCAGTATTTT
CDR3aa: CASSRDRSSTDTQYF

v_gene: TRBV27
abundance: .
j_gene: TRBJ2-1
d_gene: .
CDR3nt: TGTGCCAGCTCGGGTTGGGCCTACAATGAGCAGTTCTTC
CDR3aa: CASSGWAYNEQFF

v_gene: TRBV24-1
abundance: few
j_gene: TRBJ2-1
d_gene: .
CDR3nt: TGTGCCACCAGTGATTACCCGGGGAGGAACTACAATGAGCAGTTCTTC
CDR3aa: CATSDYPGRNYNEQFF

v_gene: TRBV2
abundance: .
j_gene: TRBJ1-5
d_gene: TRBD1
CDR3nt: TGTGCCAGCAGTGAAGCCCCGGGACAGGGCTATCAGCCCCAGCATTTT
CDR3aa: CASSEAPGQGYQPQHF

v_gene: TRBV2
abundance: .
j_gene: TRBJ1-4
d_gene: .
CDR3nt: TGTGCCAGCACCAGCGACAGGCATCATATTCTACTTAATGAAAAACTGTTTTTT
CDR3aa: CASTSDRHHILLNEKLFF